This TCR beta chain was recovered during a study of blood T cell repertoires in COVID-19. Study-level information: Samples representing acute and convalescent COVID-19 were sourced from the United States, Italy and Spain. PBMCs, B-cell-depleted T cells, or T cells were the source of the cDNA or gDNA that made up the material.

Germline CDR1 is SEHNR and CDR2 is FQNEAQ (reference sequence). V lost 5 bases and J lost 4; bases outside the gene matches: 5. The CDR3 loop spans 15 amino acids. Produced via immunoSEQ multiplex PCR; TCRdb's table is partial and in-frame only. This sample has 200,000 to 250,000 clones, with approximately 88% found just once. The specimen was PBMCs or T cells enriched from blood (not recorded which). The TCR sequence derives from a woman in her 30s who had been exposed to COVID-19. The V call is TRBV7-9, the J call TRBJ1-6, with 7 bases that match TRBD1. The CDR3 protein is CASSTGEQYNSPLHF. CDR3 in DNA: TGTGCCAGCAGCACAGGGGAGCAGTATAATTCACCCCTCCACTTT.